A selection of T cell receptor beta chains follows, all from one sample in a study of blood T cell repertoires in COVID-19. Assay: immunoSEQ multiplex PCR; the TCRdb copy retains only in-frame clones and omits some. The sample shows 90,000 to 130,000 clones, roughly 85% of them seen only once. Sequencing was done on a sample of peripheral blood. The receptors here all came from a human donor in a cohort sampled during active COVID-19. Each CDR3 is given with its conserved first and last residue. D genes are given only for firm matches. Only some rows state a clone size, as once, few, many or a class for expanded clones.

>17|.|.|TRBJ1-6|TRBV4-3
TGCGCCAGCAGCCAAACCCCAGGCGGCACTGGGGGGTCACCCCTCCACTTT
CASSQTPGGTGGSPLHF
>15|.|TRBD1|TRBJ2-2|TRBV5-1
TGCGCCAGCAGCTTGTCGGGACAGGGGGCCGGGGAGCTGTTTTTT
CASSLSGQGAGELFF
>14|.|TRBD2|TRBJ2-3|TRBV28
TGTGCCAGCAGACGTAGCGGGAGCACAGATACGCAGTATTTT
CASRRSGSTDTQYF
>15|.|.|TRBJ1-1|TRBV28
TGTGCCAGCAGTTTAAACAGCTTCAAGGGGACTGAAGCTTTCTTT
CASSLNSFKGTEAFF
>13|.|.|TRBJ2-3|TRBV19
TGTGCCAGTAGTAGCCGCCGGGGAGATACGCAGTATTTT
CASSSRRGDTQYF
>14|.|TRBD1|TRBJ2-7|TRBV5-1
TGCGCCAGCAGCTCTGGACAGGGAACCTACGAGCAGTACTTC
CASSSGQGTYEQYF
>11|.|.|TRBJ1-4|TRBV3-1/TRBV3-2
TGTGCCAGCAGCCAGAGTGAAAAACTGTTTTTT
CASSQSEKLFF
>16|few|TRBD2|TRBJ2-5|TRBV7-2
TGTGCCAGCAGCTCTACACTAGCGGGAGGGCAAGAGACCCAGTACTTC
CASSSTLAGGQETQYF
>16|.|.|TRBJ2-2|TRBV10-3
TGTGCCATCAGTGAGGGGGCAGGGACTTACACCGGGGAGCTGTTTTTT
CAISEGAGTYTGELFF
>16|.|TRBD2|TRBJ2-5|TRBV7-9
TGTGCCAGCAGCAAGGAGTGGACTAGCGGGATGGAGACCCAGTACTTC
CASSKEWTSGMETQYF
>15|once|.|TRBJ2-7|TRBV6-2/TRBV6-3
TGTGCCAGCAGTTACCGGGACACATACTCCTACGAGCAGTACTTC
CASSYRDTYSYEQYF
>14|.|.|TRBJ2-5|TRBV6-5
TGTGCCAGCTACGGGGTTACGTACCAAGAGACCCAGTACTTC
CASYGVTYQETQYF
>14|.|TRBD2|TRBJ2-3|TRBV9
TGTGCCAGCAGCCCGAGGACTAGCGGGGATACGCAGTATTTT
CASSPRTSGDTQYF
>15|.|.|TRBJ2-3|TRBV30
TGTGCCTGGAGTCTTCTAGGGGCGAGTACAGATACGCAGTATTTT
CAWSLLGASTDTQYF
>15|.|TRBD2|TRBJ2-2|TRBV3-1/TRBV3-2
TGTGCCAGCAGCCAAGGAGGGACTAGCGGCGGGGAGCTGTTTTTT
CASSQGGTSGGELFF
>14|.|TRBD1|TRBJ2-3|TRBV6-2/TRBV6-3
TGTGCCAGCAGTTTTGGGACAGGGCGGGATACGCAGTATTTT
CASSFGTGRDTQYF
>15|.|TRBD1|TRBJ1-1|TRBV3-1/TRBV3-2
TGTGCCAGCAGCCAAGGGACAGGGATAATCACTGAAGCTTTCTTT
CASSQGTGIITEAFF
>17|.|.|TRBJ1-4|TRBV4-1
TGCGCCAGCAGCAAAAATCGAATGACAGAGATTAATGAAAAACTGTTTTTT
CASSKNRMTEINEKLFF
>17|.|TRBD2|TRBJ2-1|TRBV28
TGTGCCAGCAGTTTACCCGGGACTAGCGCCTTCTACAATGAGCAGTTCTTC
CASSLPGTSAFYNEQFF
>20|.|TRBD2|TRBJ2-3|TRBV24-1
TGTGCCACCAGTGACGTGTATGGCGGGAGGGCCGGTGGTGGCACAGATACGCAGTATTTT
CATSDVYGGRAGGGTDTQYF
>18|.|TRBD2|TRBJ2-3|TRBV3-1/TRBV3-2
TGTGCCAGCAGCCAAGTGGGAGCGGGGGAGCCAAGCACAGATACGCAGTATTTT
CASSQVGAGEPSTDTQYF
>16|.|.|TRBJ1-3|TRBV9
TGTGCCAGCAGCGTAGAGCCAGGGGCTGGTGGAAACACCATATATTTT
CASSVEPGAGGNTIYF
>13|.|TRBD1|TRBJ1-2|TRBV12-3/TRBV12-4
TGTGCCAGCAGCATACAGGGGAACTATGGCTACACCTTC
CASSIQGNYGYTF
>14|.|TRBD2|TRBJ2-7|TRBV11-2
TGTGCCAGCAGCTTAATGCGGGAGGGCGGCGAGCAGTACTTC
CASSLMREGGEQYF